This T cell receptor (beta chain) derives from a study of T cell responses to AZD1222 COVID-19 vaccine listed by TCRdb under 2021. Broadly, across the study: A total of more than 230 trial participants underwent TCR sequencing, of whom about 210 received two doses of AZD1222 and some 26 received two doses of the MenACWY control vaccine. Trial participants were enrolled into age subgroups of 18-55, 56-69 and 70-plus years, which contained about 150, 28 and 57 TCR-sequenced participants, respectively. What the research found in general, with its limitations: Because no samples from the day 14 peak response were available, repertoires could be characterized only after the peak T cell response. In the small 56-69-year group, the increase in depth fell short of significance, most likely because of low power. Participants were mostly white British, with more females than males. The authors suggested clonal diversity may have been underestimated. Only 5 to 7 AZD1222 recipients were SARS-CoV-2 seropositive at baseline, limiting conclusions about previously exposed vaccinees. The whole spike protein was spanned by vaccine-associated CD4 TCRs, and dominant responses were seen in regions 160-218 and 743-854. After two AZD1222 doses, spike-specific TCR breadth and depth were significantly higher than at day 0 and than in MenACWY recipients. Epitopes outside the regions mutated in the B.1.351 and B.1.1.7 variants were reportedly recognized by nearly half of the unique spike-specific TCRs.

The time point label for this specimen denotes: about 28 days (+/-7) after the second vaccine dose. AZD1222 recipients whose second dose came at about 4 weeks and those whose second dose came at about 12 weeks were combined into one group, since spike-specific TCR depth and breadth did not differ between the two schedules. Vaccinee samples were obtained from the UK trials COV001 and COV002, which included a single-blind randomized controlled phase 2/3 trial of AZD1222 (ChAdOx1 nCoV-19) in healthy adults. For TCRbeta chain sequencing, PBMC samples were collected from trial participants at day 0 and at day 28 after the second dose. Inclusive of the bounding cysteine and phenylalanine, the CDR3 is 15 residues long. The CDR3 DNA has 45 bases and is translated from base 1. Cut back by 5 bases and 4 bases, the V and J ends lie 12 bases apart. As encoded in the germline V gene (reference sequence), CDR1 is LNHNV while CDR2 is YYDKDF.

A note on this clone: Its target antigen remains unknown. One base away there is no much larger clone; base qualities are not given.

The CDR3 regions of human TCRbeta chains were analyzed by immunosequencing. In the authors' own workflow: Repertoire TCRs were checked for matches against a reference library of SARS-CoV-2-specific TCRs that had been generated using the MIRA antigen-specificity platform. Breadth was defined as the fraction of unique TCRs that were SARS-CoV-2-associated, and depth was defined as the fraction of total T cells that were SARS-CoV-2-associated. Each spike-specific TCR was assigned to its reactive spike region and to a CD4 or CD8 class using the MIRA data. Log10-transformed breadth and depth values were compared by one-way ANOVA with Sidak's multiple comparisons tests. Not all clones reach the TCRdb copy of this immuneACCESS table, which keeps in-frame sequences only. Checked studies attribute under half of the gap to unresolved V genes and leave the rest unexplained. That table gives V, J and clone size, and the DNA gave D and trimming. This sample comprises about 120,000 clones, approximately 90% of them detected only once. The ten most abundant clones make up over 7.5% of the sample.

The sequencing here drew on peripheral blood, taken 28 days after the second AZD1222 dose. This clonotype was obtained from an adult who received the AZD1222 COVID-19 vaccine. Recombination linked TRBV15 to TRBJ1-6, with TRBD1 perhaps the D gene, on 6 matching bases. The encoded CDR3 is CATSLGGGYNSPLHF. The nucleotides read TGTGCCACCAGCTTGGGAGGGGGGTATAATTCACCCCTCCACTTT. Joined to the reference TRBV15 and TRBJ1-6 proteins, this CDR3 gives the full variable domain: DAMVIQNPRYQVTQFGKPVTLSCSQTLNHNVMYWYQQKSSQAPKLLFHYYDKDFNNEADTPDNFQSRRPNTSFCFLDIRSPGLGDTAMYLCATSLGGGYNSPLHFGNGTRLTVT.